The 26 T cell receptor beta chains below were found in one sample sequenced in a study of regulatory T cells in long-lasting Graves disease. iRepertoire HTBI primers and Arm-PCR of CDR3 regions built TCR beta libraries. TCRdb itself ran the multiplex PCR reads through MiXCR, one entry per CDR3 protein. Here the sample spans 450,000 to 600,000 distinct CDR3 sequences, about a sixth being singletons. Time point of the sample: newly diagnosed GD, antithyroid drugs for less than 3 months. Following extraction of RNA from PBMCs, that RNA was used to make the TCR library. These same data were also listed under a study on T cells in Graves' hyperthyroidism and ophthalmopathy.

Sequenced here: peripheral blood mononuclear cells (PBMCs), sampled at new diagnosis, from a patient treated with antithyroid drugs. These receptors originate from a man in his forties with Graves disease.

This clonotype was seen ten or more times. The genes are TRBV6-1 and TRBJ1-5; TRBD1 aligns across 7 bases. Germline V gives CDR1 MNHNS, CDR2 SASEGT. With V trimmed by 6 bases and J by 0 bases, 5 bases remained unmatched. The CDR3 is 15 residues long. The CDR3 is CASRETGFSNQPQHF. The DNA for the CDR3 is TGTGCCAGCAGAGAGACAGGGTTTAGCAATCAGCCCCAGCATTTT.

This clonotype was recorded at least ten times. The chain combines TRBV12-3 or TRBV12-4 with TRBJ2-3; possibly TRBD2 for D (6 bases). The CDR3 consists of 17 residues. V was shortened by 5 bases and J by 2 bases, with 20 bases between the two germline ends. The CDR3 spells CASSPGTASDHTDTQYF. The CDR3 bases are TGTGCCAGCAGTCCCGGGACTGCCAGCGATCACACAGATACGCAGTATTTT.

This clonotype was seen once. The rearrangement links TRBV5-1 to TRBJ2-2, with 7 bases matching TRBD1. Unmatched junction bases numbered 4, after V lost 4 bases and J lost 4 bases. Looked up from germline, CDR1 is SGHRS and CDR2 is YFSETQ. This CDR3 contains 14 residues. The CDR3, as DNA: TGCGCCAGCAGCACCGACAGGGCCACCGGGGAGCTGTTTTTT. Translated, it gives CASSTDRATGELFF.

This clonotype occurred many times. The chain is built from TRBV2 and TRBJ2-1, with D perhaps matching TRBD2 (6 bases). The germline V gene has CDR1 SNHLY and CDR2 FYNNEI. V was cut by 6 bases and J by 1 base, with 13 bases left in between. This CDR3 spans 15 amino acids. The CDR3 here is CASREGTLSYNEQFF. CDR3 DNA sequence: TGTGCCAGCAGGGAGGGGACTTTGTCCTACAATGAGCAGTTCTTC.

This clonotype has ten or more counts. DNA of the CDR3: TGTGCCAGCAGTTACGCTAGCGTGAACTACAATGAGCAGTTCTTC. This sequence encodes CASSYASVNYNEQFF. This chain joins TRBV6-5 and TRBJ2-1, with D maybe TRBD2 (6 bases). The germline gives CDR1 MNHEY, CDR2 SVGAGI. V shed 2 bases and J shed 3 bases, with 11 bases lying between them. The CDR3 is 15 amino acids.

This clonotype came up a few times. CDR3 sequence: CASGLGAGLPSSYEQYF. CDR3 coding DNA: TGTGCTAGTGGTTTGGGTGCGGGACTACCGAGCTCCTACGAGCAGTACTTC. The chain employs TRBV12-5 and TRBJ2-7; 7 bases are a match to TRBD2. Unmatched junction bases numbered 9, after V lost 1 base and J lost 0 bases. Germline V CDR1 and CDR2: LGHNT, FRNRAP. The CDR3 is 17 residues long.

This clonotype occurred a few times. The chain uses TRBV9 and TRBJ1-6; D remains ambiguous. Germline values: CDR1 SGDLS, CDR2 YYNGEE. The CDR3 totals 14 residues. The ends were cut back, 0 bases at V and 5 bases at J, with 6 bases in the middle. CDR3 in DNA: TGTGCCAGCAGCGTAGCCCTTAATAATTCACCCCTCCACTTT. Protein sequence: CASSVALNNSPLHF. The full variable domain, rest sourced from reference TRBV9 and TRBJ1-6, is DSGVTQTPKHLITATGQRVTLRCSPRSGDLSVYWYQQSLDQGLQFLIQYYNGEERAKGNILERFSAQQFPDLHSELNLSSLELGDSALYFCASSVALNNSPLHFGNGTRLTVT.

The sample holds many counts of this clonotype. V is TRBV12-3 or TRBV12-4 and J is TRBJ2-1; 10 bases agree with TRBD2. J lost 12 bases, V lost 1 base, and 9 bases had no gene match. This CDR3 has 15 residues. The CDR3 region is CASSLGAAGGPSQFF. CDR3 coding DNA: TGTGCCAGCAGTTTAGGGGCAGCGGGAGGGCCATCGCAGTTCTTC.

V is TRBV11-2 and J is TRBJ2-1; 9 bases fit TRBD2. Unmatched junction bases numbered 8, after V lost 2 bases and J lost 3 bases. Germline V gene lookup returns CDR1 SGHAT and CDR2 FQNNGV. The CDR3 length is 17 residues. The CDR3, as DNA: TGTGCCAGCAGCTTATATGGTCGACTAGCGGACTACAATGAGCAGTTCTTC. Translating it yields CASSLYGRLADYNEQFF. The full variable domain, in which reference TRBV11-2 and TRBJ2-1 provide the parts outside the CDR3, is EAGVAQSPRYKIIEKRQSVAFWCNPISGHATLYWYQQILGQGPKLLIQFQNNGVVDDSQLPKDRFSAERLKGVDSTLKIQPAKLEDSAVYLCASSLYGRLADYNEQFFGPGTRLTVL.

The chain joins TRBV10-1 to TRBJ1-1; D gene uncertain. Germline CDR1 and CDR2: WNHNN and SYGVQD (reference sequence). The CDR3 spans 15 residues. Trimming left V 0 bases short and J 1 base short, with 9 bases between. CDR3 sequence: CASSESAAPNTEAFF. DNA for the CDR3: TGCGCCAGCAGTGAGTCCGCCGCCCCGAACACTGAAGCTTTCTTT.

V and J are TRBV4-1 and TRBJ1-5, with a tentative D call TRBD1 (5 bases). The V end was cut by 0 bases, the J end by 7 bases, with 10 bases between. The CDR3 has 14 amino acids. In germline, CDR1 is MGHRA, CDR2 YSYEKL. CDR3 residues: CASSQEGTDQPQHF. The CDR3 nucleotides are TGCGCCAGCAGCCAAGAAGGGACGGACCAGCCCCAGCATTTT.

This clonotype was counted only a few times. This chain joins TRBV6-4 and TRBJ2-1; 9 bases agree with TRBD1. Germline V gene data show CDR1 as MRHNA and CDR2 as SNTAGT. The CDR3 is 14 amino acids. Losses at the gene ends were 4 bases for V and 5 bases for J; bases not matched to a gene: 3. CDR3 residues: CASSGGQGHNEQFF. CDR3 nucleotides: TGTGCCAGCAGTGGGGGACAGGGACACAATGAGCAGTTCTTC.

Here the CDR3 DNA reads TGTGCCAGCACCCTTTACGGCAGGGCTGACTATGGCTACACCTTC. It translates to CASTLYGRADYGYTF. The chain uses TRBV12-3 or TRBV12-4 and TRBJ1-2; D perhaps matches TRBD1 (5 bases). The CDR3 has 15 residues. V was trimmed by 7 bases and J by 3 bases, leaving 18 bases between them.

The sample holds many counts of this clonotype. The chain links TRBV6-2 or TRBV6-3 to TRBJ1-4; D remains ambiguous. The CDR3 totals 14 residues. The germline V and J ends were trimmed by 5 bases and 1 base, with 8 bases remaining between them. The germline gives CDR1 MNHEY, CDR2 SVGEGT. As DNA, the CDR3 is TGTGCCAGCAGTGGTGGCGGAACTAATGAAAAACTGTTTTTT. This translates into CASSGGGTNEKLFF.

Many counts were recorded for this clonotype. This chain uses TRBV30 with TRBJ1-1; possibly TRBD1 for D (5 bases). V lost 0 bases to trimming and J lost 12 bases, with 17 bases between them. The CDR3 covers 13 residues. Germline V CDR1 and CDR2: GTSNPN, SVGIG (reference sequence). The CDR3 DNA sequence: TGTGCCTGGAGTGTACAGGCAGGGCGGCCGACTTTCTTT. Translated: CAWSVQAGRPTFF. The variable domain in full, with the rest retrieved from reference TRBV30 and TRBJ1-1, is SQTIHQWPATLVQPVGSPLSLECTVEGTSNPNLYWYRQAAGRGLQLLFYSVGIGQISSEVPQNLSASRPQDRQFILSSKKLLLSDSGFYLCAWSVQAGRPTFFGQGTRLTVV.

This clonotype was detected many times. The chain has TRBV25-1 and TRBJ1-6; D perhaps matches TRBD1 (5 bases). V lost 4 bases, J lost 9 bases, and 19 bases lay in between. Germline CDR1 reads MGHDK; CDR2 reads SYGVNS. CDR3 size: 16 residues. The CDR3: CASSAPLGELGSPLHF. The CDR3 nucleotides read TGTGCCAGCAGTGCCCCCTTGGGGGAACTAGGTTCACCCCTCCACTTT.

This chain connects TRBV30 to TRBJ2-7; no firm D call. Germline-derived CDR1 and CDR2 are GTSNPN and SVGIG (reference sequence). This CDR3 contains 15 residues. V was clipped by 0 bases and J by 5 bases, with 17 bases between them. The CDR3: CAWSVSRQRGNEQYF. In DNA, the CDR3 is TGTGCCTGGAGTGTAAGCCGACAAAGAGGCAACGAGCAGTACTTC.

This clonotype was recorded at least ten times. The CDR3: CASSYSQDRDPPWDTQYF. The CDR3 DNA is TGTGCCAGCAGTTACTCGCAGGACAGGGACCCCCCTTGGGATACGCAGTATTTT. V and J are TRBV6-5 and TRBJ2-3; 8 bases fit TRBD1. Germline CDR1 and CDR2: MNHEY and SVGAGI. Trimming cost V 0 bases and J 6 bases; bases outside gene matches: 14. The CDR3 is 18 amino acids.

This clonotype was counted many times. CDR3 sequence reads: CASSPTDSNSPLHF. The CDR3 nucleotides are TGTGCCAGCTCACCTACGGACAGTAATTCACCCCTCCACTTT. The chain recombines TRBV18 with TRBJ1-6, with a possible D match to TRBD1 (6 bases). Germline values: CDR1 KGHSH, CDR2 LQKENI. The CDR3 covers 14 residues. V gave up 3 bases and J gave up 6 bases, with 9 bases separating them.

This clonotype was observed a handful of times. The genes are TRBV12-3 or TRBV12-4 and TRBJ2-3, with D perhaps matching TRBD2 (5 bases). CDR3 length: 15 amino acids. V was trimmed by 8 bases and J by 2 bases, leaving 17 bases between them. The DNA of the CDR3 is TGTGCCAGCCTTCGGGGAGCGAGCTTCACAGATACGCAGTATTTT. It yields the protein CASLRGASFTDTQYF.

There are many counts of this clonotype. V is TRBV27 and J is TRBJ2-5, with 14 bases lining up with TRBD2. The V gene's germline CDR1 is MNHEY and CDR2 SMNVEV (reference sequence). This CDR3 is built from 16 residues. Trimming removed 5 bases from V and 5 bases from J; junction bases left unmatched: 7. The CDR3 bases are TGTGCCAGCAGTCCAACGGGACTAGCGGGAGCTGAGACCCAGTACTTC. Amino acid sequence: CASSPTGLAGAETQYF.

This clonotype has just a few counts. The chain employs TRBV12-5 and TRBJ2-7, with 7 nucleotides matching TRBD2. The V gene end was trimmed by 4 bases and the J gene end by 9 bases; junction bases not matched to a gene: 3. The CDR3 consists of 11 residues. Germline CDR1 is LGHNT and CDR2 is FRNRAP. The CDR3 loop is CASGSGLGQYF. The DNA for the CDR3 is TGTGCTAGTGGTTCCGGACTAGGGCAGTACTTC.

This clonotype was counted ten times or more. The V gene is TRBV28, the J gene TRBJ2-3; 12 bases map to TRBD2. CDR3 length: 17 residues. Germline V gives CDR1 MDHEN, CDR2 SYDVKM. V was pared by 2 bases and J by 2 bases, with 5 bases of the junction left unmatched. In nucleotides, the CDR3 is TGTGCCAGCAGTTTAGCCGGACTAGCGGGGTACACAGATACGCAGTATTTT. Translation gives CASSLAGLAGYTDTQYF.

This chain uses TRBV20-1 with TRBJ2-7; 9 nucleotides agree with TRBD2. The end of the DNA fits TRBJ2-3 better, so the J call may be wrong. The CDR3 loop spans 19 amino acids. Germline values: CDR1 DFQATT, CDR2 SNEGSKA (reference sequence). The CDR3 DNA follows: TGCAGTGCTAGAGATCACGGCGGGAGGGCCCGGGCCCAGACAGATACGCAGTATTTT. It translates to CSARDHGGRARAQTDTQYF.

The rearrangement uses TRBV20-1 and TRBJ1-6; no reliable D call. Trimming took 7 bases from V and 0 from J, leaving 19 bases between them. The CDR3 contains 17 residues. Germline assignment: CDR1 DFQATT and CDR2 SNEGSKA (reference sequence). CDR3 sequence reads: CSGSQWEASSYNSPLHF. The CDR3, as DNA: TGCAGTGGTTCTCAATGGGAGGCGAGCTCCTATAATTCACCCCTCCACTTT.

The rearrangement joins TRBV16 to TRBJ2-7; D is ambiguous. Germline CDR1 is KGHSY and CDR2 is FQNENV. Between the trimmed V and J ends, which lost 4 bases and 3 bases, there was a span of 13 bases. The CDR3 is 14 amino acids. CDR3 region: CASSRMGTYYEQYF. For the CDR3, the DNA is TGTGCCAGCAGCCGAATGGGAACCTACTACGAGCAGTACTTC.